Listed below are T cell receptor beta chains from one sample, sequenced in a study of blood T cell repertoires in COVID-19. Profiled with immunoSEQ multiplex PCR; TCRdb holds only in-frame clones, not every one. This table has around 60,000 clones, around nine tenths appearing once. Sequencing was performed on peripheral blood. Source of these receptors: a woman older than 75 with active COVID-19. The conserved cysteine and the conserved F or W are not part of the CDR3 here.

v_gene	j_gene	CDR3aa
TRBV4-1	TRBJ2-1	ASSLSGGVYNEQF
TRBV29-1	TRBJ2-2	SVESRGQDTGELF
TRBV6-4	TRBJ2-3	ASSPGAQY
TRBV4-1	TRBJ2-1	ASSQVYGGGAHNEQF
TRBV27	TRBJ2-3	ASSLSRDRGTDTQY
TRBV5-1	TRBJ2-3	ASSLGVEAGTQY
TRBV6-5	TRBJ2-3	ASILTGAMDDTQY
TRBV6-5	TRBJ2-1	ASRKTGGSYNEQF
TRBV5-1	TRBJ2-1	ASSLGREGGEQF
TRBV5-8	TRBJ1-6	ASSGTDPGRLSLH
TRBV11-2	TRBJ2-1	ASIAGVGNEQF
TRBV27	TRBJ2-2	ASSSNRGRGTGELF
TRBV7-2	TRBJ1-1	ASSLVRGGVAEAF
TRBV7-2	TRBJ1-2	ASSLARVGYT
TRBV3-1/TRBV3-2	TRBJ2-2	ASSQGTPGLTYTGELF
TRBV20-1	TRBJ1-5	SASSSRGGGFQPQH
TRBV6-5	TRBJ1-5	ASSNTNSNQPQH
TRBV27	TRBJ2-5	ASSLLGEETQY
TRBV28	TRBJ2-3	ASSLSPDTQY
TRBV28	TRBJ1-2	ASRNTTDYGYT
TRBV5-1	TRBJ2-1	ASSLLGDEQF
TRBV12-2	TRBJ2-3	ASRLLTSGGAGADTQY
TRBV29-1	TRBJ1-2	SVEAQGGYYGYT
TRBV3-1/TRBV3-2	TRBJ2-5	ASSQVIVGGETQY
TRBV4-1	TRBJ2-5	ASSQGQAQETQY
TRBV19	TRBJ1-2	ASSPTGGSFGGYT
TRBV24-1	TRBJ1-2	ATSDSIGSRGNYGYT
TRBV28	TRBJ1-2	ASSPPSGSYGYT
TRBV5-1	TRBJ1-1	ASSQGATNTEAF
TRBV7-2	TRBJ2-7	ASNAQAGGSSEQY
TRBV29-1	TRBJ1-5	SVGSDQPQH
TRBV12-3/TRBV12-4	TRBJ1-2	ASSQGQTLGYT
TRBV28	TRBJ1-1	ASSATPAEAF
TRBV18	TRBJ1-1	ASALQDRNTEAF
TRBV6-1	TRBJ2-1	ASSEVGRGRGYNEQF
TRBV29-1	TRBJ2-2	SGGTSANTGELF
TRBV7-2	TRBJ2-5	ASSLEGASEETQY
TRBV5-1	TRBJ2-7	ASSTGQGGDEQY
TRBV24-1	TRBJ2-3	ATSDLLAGGGDTQY
TRBV28	TRBJ2-3	ASSSTSGREGDTQY
TRBV5-1	TRBJ2-1	ASSLFRDRGNEQF
TRBV3-1/TRBV3-2	TRBJ1-3	ASRLQGNTIY
TRBV6-6	TRBJ1-4	ASSRSGTGTEKLF
TRBV2	TRBJ2-3	ARQGYQDTQY
TRBV24-1	TRBJ2-1	ATRPSSGNFNEQF
TRBV4-1	TRBJ1-5	ASSQMGGDSNQPQH
TRBV4-1	TRBJ1-3	ASSQTTGAGNTIY
TRBV18	TRBJ2-3	ASSPPGLAGSNTDTQY
TRBV30	TRBJ1-3	AWTDRVYSGNTIY
TRBV7-2	TRBJ1-3	ASSLRAGGGNTIY
TRBV5-4	TRBJ1-6	ASGRTGEGDSPLH
TRBV5-4	TRBJ2-3	ASSAGTGASSTDTQY
TRBV18	TRBJ1-5	ASSPADNQPQH